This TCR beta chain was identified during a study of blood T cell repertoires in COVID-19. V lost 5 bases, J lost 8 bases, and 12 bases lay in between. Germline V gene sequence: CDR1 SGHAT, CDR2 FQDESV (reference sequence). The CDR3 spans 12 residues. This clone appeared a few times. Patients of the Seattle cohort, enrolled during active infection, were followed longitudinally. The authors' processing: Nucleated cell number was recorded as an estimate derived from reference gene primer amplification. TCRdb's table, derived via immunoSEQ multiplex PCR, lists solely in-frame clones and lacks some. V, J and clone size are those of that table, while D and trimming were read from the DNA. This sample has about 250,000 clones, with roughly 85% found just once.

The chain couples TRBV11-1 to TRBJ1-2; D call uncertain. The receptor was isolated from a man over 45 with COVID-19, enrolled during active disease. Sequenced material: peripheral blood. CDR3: CASSKNGAGYTF. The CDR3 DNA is TGTGCCAGCAGCAAAAATGGAGCAGGCTACACCTTC.